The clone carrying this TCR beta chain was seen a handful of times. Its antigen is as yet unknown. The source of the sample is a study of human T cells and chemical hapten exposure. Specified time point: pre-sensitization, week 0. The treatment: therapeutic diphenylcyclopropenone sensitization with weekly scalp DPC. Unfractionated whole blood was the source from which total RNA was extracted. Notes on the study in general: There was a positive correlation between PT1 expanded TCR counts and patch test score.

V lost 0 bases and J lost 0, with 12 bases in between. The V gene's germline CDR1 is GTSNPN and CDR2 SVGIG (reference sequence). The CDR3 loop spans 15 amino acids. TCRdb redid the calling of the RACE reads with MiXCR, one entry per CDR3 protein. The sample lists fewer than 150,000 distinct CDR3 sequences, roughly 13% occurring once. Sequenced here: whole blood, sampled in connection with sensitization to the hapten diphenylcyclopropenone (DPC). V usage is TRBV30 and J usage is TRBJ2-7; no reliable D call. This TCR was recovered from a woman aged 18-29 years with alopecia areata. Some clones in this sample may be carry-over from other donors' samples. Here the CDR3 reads CAWSVKVISSYEQYF. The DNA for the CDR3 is TGTGCCTGGAGTGTTAAGGTTATAAGCTCCTACGAGCAGTACTTC.